This T cell receptor beta chain was documented in a study of spatial heterogeneity in lung cancer. Overall study: The follow-up PBMC samples were sequenced whenever they were available. The median time to follow-up was about 25 months after resection. Alpha-chain detections were consistently fewer than beta-chain detections among the sequences.

Germline CDR1 reads SNHLY; CDR2 reads FYNNEI. The trim removed 5 bases at V and 9 bases at J, leaving 8 bases unmatched. The CDR3 runs to 14 residues. As for time point: blood at routine non-recurrence follow-up after resection. Researchers sequenced whole RNA taken from tumor, nontumor lung or frozen PBMC without sorting. TCRdb re-called the 5' RACE reads with MiXCR, one entry per CDR3 protein. The repertoire consists of under 150,000 distinct CDR3 sequences, with 12% occurring once and the leading ten covering over 15%. This clonotype was seen a few times. The sequencing here drew on PBMCs, taken at follow-up. V and J are TRBV2 and TRBJ2-7; 12 bases agree with TRBD1. This clonotype originated in a male donor with early-stage non-small cell lung cancer. The CDR3 DNA sequence: TGTGCCAGCAGTTCCGGGACAGGGGGCGCGTCGCAGTACTTC. Encoded protein: CASSSGTGGASQYF.